At least ten counts were recorded for the clone carrying this T cell receptor (beta chain). TCRdb processed the RT-PCR reads anew with MiXCR; each CDR3 protein has one entry. Of more than 550,000 distinct CDR3 sequences listed, 13% to 15% were seen once; the top ten hold 3.6%. This CDR3 contains 14 residues. With V trimmed by 6 bases and J by 4 bases, 5 bases remained unmatched. Sample: memory CD4+ T cells from blood. The gene calls are TRBV12-3 or TRBV12-4 and TRBJ2-3; 9 bases map to TRBD1. The sequence came from a female donor in good health, serving as a healthy control. The CDR3 nucleotides read TGTGCCAGCAGCTTTACAGGGGGCGCAGATACGCAGTATTTT. Residues: CASSFTGGADTQYF.